One and the same sample provided the 26 T cell receptor beta chains below, sequenced in a study of blood T cell repertoires in COVID-19. Sequencing was performed with immunoSEQ multiplex PCR; in TCRdb, only in-frame clones are kept and a portion is missing. The sample lists approximately 250,000 clones, 85% occurring once. The specimen sequenced was peripheral blood. Every receptor here comes from a woman in her sixties or seventies with active or convalescent COVID-19.

The chain links TRBV18 to TRBJ2-7, with D hard to call. This CDR3 region has 12 residues. The germline V gene encodes CDR1 KGHSH and CDR2 LQKENI. CDR3 nucleotide sequence: TGTGCCAGCTCAAGAGAGTCCTCCGAGCAGTACGTC. Translating it yields CASSRESSEQYV.

In its sample, this clone was seen once. V gene TRBV20-1 combines with J gene TRBJ2-5, with 7 bases identical to TRBD2. The germline V gene has CDR1 DFQATT and CDR2 SNEGSKA (reference sequence). The CDR3 is 11 residues long. The CDR3 loop is CAGGVQETQYF. As DNA, the CDR3 is TGCGCTGGGGGGGTCCAAGAGACCCAGTACTTC.

The chain uses TRBV9 and TRBJ2-2; 8 positions match TRBD2. The CDR3 sequence is 20 residues long. The J segment lost 0 bases and the V segment lost 2 bases, leaving 15 bases of the junction unmatched. CDR1 is SGDLS, CDR2 YYNGEE, per germline. This chain's CDR3 is CASSVSGIAGSFANTGELFF. The CDR3 nucleotides read TGTGCCAGCAGCGTTAGTGGGATAGCGGGATCTTTCGCGAACACCGGGGAGCTGTTTTTT. The full variable domain, rest sourced from reference TRBV9 and TRBJ2-2, is DSGVTQTPKHLITATGQRVTLRCSPRSGDLSVYWYQQSLDQGLQFLIQYYNGEERAKGNILERFSAQQFPDLHSELNLSSLELGDSALYFCASSVSGIAGSFANTGELFFGEGSRLTVL.

The gene calls are TRBV20-1 and TRBJ2-5; tentative D call: TRBD2 (6 bases). Trimming pared 3 bases from V and 5 bases from J, leaving 19 bases between. This CDR3 is built from 15 residues. The germline gives CDR1 DFQATT, CDR2 SNEGSKA (reference sequence). The CDR3 DNA is TGCAGTGCTAGTGGGACTCACGGCGGGCGGGAGACCCAGTACTTC. Protein sequence: CSASGTHGGRETQYF.

The V call is TRBV6-4, the J call TRBJ2-3, with 9 bases matching TRBD2. CDR3 size: 20 residues. In germline, CDR1 is MRHNA, CDR2 SNTAGT. The V segment lost 3 bases and the J segment 0 bases; nucleotides outside the gene matches: 16. The CDR3 region has the DNA TGTGCCAGCAGTGATAGTTTACTAGCGGGCAAAAACCGTAGCACAGATACGCAGTATTTT. This gives the protein CASSDSLLAGKNRSTDTQYF.

The V call is TRBV28, the J call TRBJ2-5; 13 nucleotides agree with TRBD2. V lost 10 bases and J lost 5; bases outside the gene matches: 10. This CDR3 is built from 15 residues. Germline CDR1 MDHEN, CDR2 SYDVKM. The CDR3 loop is CATVTSGGARETQYF. CDR3 in DNA: TGTGCCACCGTAACTAGCGGGGGGGCCCGGGAGACCCAGTACTTC.

In its sample, this clone was seen a few times. V gene TRBV5-4 combines with J gene TRBJ2-4; unclear D gene. The CDR3 consists of 16 residues. V dropped 0 bases and J dropped 0 bases, with 10 bases sitting between them. Looked up from germline, CDR1 is SGHNT and CDR2 is YYREEE (reference sequence). The chain's CDR3 is CASSLVDSLAKNIQYF. Written as DNA, the CDR3 is TGTGCCAGCAGCTTGGTAGACTCCCTAGCCAAAAACATTCAGTACTTC.

This rearrangement joins TRBV2 to TRBJ1-6, with 11 positions matching TRBD1. Germline V gene sequence: CDR1 SNHLY, CDR2 FYNNEI. Trimming at V came to 8 bases and at J to 10 bases, leaving 10 bases not matched to a gene. This CDR3 is built from 15 residues. The CDR3 loop reads CASGTGGGRGSPLHF. CDR3 sequence (DNA): TGTGCCAGCGGGACAGGGGGAGGTCGTGGCTCACCCCTCCACTTT. Filled out from reference TRBV2 and TRBJ1-6, the complete variable domain reads EPEVTQTPSHQVTQMGQEVILRCVPISNHLYFYWYRQILGQKVEFLVSFYNNEISEKSEIFDDQFSVERPDGSNFTLKIRSTKLEDSAMYFCASGTGGGRGSPLHFGNGTRLTVT.

V and J are TRBV6-5 and TRBJ2-7; 8 bases align to TRBD1. CDR1 MNHEY and CDR2 SVGAGI come from the germline V gene. The junction had 7 bases not matched to a gene; V was cut back by 4 bases and J by 5 bases. The CDR3 contains 14 residues. The CDR3, as DNA: TGTGCCAGCAGTTTACCAGGGGGCATCAACGAGCAGTACTTC. It encodes CASSLPGGINEQYF.

The CDR3 sequence: CASSSRLAGGTGELFF. In DNA, the CDR3 is TGTGCCAGCAGCTCTCGATTAGCGGGAGGGACCGGGGAGCTGTTTTTT. The chain links TRBV14 to TRBJ2-2; 11 bases fit TRBD2. The V gene end was trimmed by 5 bases and the J gene end by 5 bases; junction bases not matched to a gene: 7. This CDR3 comprises 16 residues. The germline gives CDR1 SGHDN, CDR2 FVKESK.

This clone has a single count. The J gene is TRBJ2-2, the V gene TRBV9; 9 nucleotides align to TRBD2. V lost 1 base to trimming and J lost 3 bases; unmatched junction nucleotides: 4. The CDR3 has 16 amino acids. The germline CDR1 and CDR2 sequences are SGDLS and YYNGEE. Here the CDR3 DNA reads TGTGCCAGCAGCGTATGGGGCGGGAGGGACACCGGGGAGCTGTTTTTT. This gives the protein CASSVWGGRDTGELFF.

This chain uses TRBV7-2 with TRBJ1-1; no clear D gene. This CDR3 contains 14 residues. Germline CDR1 SGHTA, CDR2 FQGNSA. V lost 3 bases and J lost 0, with 8 bases in between. CDR3 sequence (DNA): TGTGCCAGCAGCTTCAGGCTATTGAACACTGAAGCTTTCTTT. Translating gives CASSFRLLNTEAFF.

The chain combines TRBV10-2 with TRBJ2-3, with a weak D call TRBD1 (6 bases). CDR1 is WSHSY, CDR2 SAAADI, per germline. Trimming cost V 5 bases and J 1 base, with 16 bases left between them. CDR3 length: 16 residues. CDR3 residues: CASSPSYRVGTDTQYF. The CDR3 nucleotides are TGCGCCAGCAGTCCTAGCTACAGGGTGGGCACAGATACGCAGTATTTT.

The chain joins TRBV21-1 to TRBJ1-5; the table assigns TRBD1, which was not confirmed against the DNA. TRBV21-1 is shown as a pseudogene. CDR3 length equals 16 residues. CDR3 sequence: CASSPDSGGGNQPQHF. For the CDR3, the DNA is TGTGCCAGCAGCCCGGACAGCGGTGGTGGCAATCAGCCCCAGCATTTT.

The J gene is TRBJ1-4, the V gene TRBV5-5; 9 positions agree with TRBD1. CDR1 is SGHKS and CDR2 is YYEKEE in the germline V gene (reference sequence). J was trimmed by 2 bases and V by 0 bases; bases with no gene match: 5. This CDR3 contains 17 residues. CDR3: CASSLVTTGGTNEKLFF. In DNA, the CDR3 is TGTGCCAGCAGCTTGGTAACGACAGGGGGGACTAATGAAAAACTGTTTTTT.

The chain has TRBV19 and TRBJ1-2, with a tentative D call TRBD1 (6 bases). CDR3 length: 15 amino acids. Trimming removed 7 bases from V and 7 bases from J, with 22 bases in between. Germline V gene data show CDR1 as LNHDA and CDR2 as SQIVND (reference sequence). The CDR3 region has the DNA TGTGCCAGTACATCGGACCGACAGGCTAAGAGTGGCTACACCTTC. It translates to CASTSDRQAKSGYTF.

This rearrangement joins TRBV18 to TRBJ1-5; tentatively, D is TRBD1 (5 bases). Germline V gene data show CDR1 as KGHSH and CDR2 as LQKENI. V lost 6 bases, J lost 0 bases, and 18 bases lay in between. The CDR3 sequence is 17 residues long. The chain's CDR3 is CASSSWGGRGSNQPQHF. The CDR3 nucleotides are TGTGCCAGCTCCTCGTGGGGGGGGAGAGGTAGCAATCAGCCCCAGCATTTT. The variable domain in full, completed from reference TRBV18 and TRBJ1-5, reads NAGVMQNPRHLVRRRGQEARLRCSPMKGHSHVYWYRQLPEEGLKFMVYLQKENIIDESGMPKERFSAEFPKEGPSILRIQQVVRGDSAAYFCASSSWGGRGSNQPQHFGDGTRLSIL.

V usage is TRBV7-9 and J usage is TRBJ1-2; D not certain. CDR3 length equals 12 residues. CDR1 is SEHNR, CDR2 FQNEAQ, per germline (reference sequence). V was shortened by 5 bases and J by 2 bases, with 6 bases between the two germline ends. CDR3 DNA sequence: TGTGCCAGCAGCCCTGCGAACTATGGCTACACCTTC. It is translated as CASSPANYGYTF.

The CDR3 protein is CSVEFGGTEAFF. In nucleotides, the CDR3 is TGCAGCGTTGAATTCGGAGGCACTGAAGCTTTCTTT. The V gene is TRBV29-1, the J gene TRBJ1-1; D is unresolved. V lost 2 bases and J 4 bases, leaving 8 bases between the germline ends. CDR1 and CDR2 from the germline V gene are SQVTM and ANQGSEA. CDR3 length: 12 residues. Combining the CDR3 with reference TRBV29-1 and TRBJ1-1 gives the whole variable domain SAVISQKPSRDICQRGTSLTIQCQVDSQVTMMFWYRQQPGQSLTLIATANQGSEATYESGFVIDKFPISRPNLTFSTLTVSNMSPEDSSIYLCSVEFGGTEAFFGQGTRLTVV.

This clone was recorded once. The J gene is TRBJ2-1, the V gene TRBV11-2; D perhaps matches TRBD2 (5 bases). Germline values: CDR1 SGHAT, CDR2 FQNNGV. V was clipped by 5 bases and J by 7 bases, with 15 bases between them. The CDR3 length is 14 residues. This chain's CDR3 is CASSLGSGWNEQFF. The DNA of the CDR3 is TGTGCCAGCAGCCTTGGTTCGGGGTGGAATGAGCAGTTCTTC.

This chain joins TRBV5-6 and TRBJ2-1, with D maybe TRBD1 (6 bases). With 0 bases removed from V and 8 bases from J, the gap between germline ends came to 9 bases. This CDR3 has 13 residues. CDR1 and CDR2 (germline): SGHDT, YYEEEE. The chain's CDR3 is CASSLVAGDEQFF. The CDR3 nucleotides are TGTGCCAGCAGCTTGGTGGCAGGGGATGAGCAGTTCTTC.

In this sample, this clone turned up once. The chain couples TRBV18 to TRBJ2-5; 10 bases line up with TRBD1. Looked up from germline, CDR1 is KGHSH and CDR2 is LQKENI. V was pared by 6 bases and J by 4 bases, with 8 bases of the junction left unmatched. This CDR3 is 15 amino acids long. The CDR3 region has the DNA TGTGCCAGCTCCCAGGGGGACAGGGGCGGAGAGACCCAGTACTTC. Its protein product is CASSQGDRGGETQYF.

This sequence joins TRBV5-4 and TRBJ2-7; 12 nucleotides line up with TRBD1. The V gene end was trimmed by 4 bases and the J gene end by 6 bases; junction bases not matched to a gene: 5. Germline values: CDR1 SGHNT, CDR2 YYREEE (reference sequence). The CDR3 has 14 amino acids. CDR3 residues: CASSPGTGGLEQYV. In DNA, the CDR3 is TGTGCCAGCAGCCCGGGGACAGGGGGCCTCGAGCAGTACGTC.

V is TRBV5-1 and J is TRBJ2-5; the match to TRBD2 covers 7 bases. The CDR3 loop spans 14 amino acids. Germline CDR1 reads SGHRS; CDR2 reads YFSETQ. With V trimmed by 4 bases and J by 4 bases, 7 bases remained unmatched. CDR3 protein: CASSHQGGPETQYF. The CDR3 DNA sequence: TGCGCCAGCAGCCACCAGGGAGGGCCAGAGACCCAGTACTTC.

A few counts support this clone. This chain connects TRBV7-2 to TRBJ1-2; TRBD1 matches at 7 bases. Per germline, CDR1 SGHTA and CDR2 FQGNSA. The CDR3 is made up of 15 amino acids. V shed 2 bases, J shed 4 bases, and the junction held 7 bases outside the gene matches. DNA for the CDR3: TGTGCCAGCAGCTTATCGACAGGGCAGGGCTATGGCTACACCTTC. Its translation: CASSLSTGQGYGYTF. Full variable domain (missing parts from reference TRBV7-2 and TRBJ1-2): GAGVSQSPSNKVTEKGKDVELRCDPISGHTALYWYRQSLGQGLEFLIYFQGNSAPDKSGLPSDRFSAERTGGSVSTLTIQRTQQEDSAVYLCASSLSTGQGYGYTFGSGTRLTVV.

The chain couples TRBV29-1 to TRBJ2-7; TRBD1 aligns across 7 bases. The CDR3 is 14 residues long. The J segment lost 3 bases and the V segment lost 5 bases, leaving 10 bases of the junction unmatched. Per the germline V gene, CDR1 is SQVTM and CDR2 is ANQGSEA. CDR3 sequence: CSVKLGGSGYEQYF. The DNA for the CDR3 is TGCAGCGTTAAGCTAGGGGGCAGTGGCTACGAGCAGTACTTC.